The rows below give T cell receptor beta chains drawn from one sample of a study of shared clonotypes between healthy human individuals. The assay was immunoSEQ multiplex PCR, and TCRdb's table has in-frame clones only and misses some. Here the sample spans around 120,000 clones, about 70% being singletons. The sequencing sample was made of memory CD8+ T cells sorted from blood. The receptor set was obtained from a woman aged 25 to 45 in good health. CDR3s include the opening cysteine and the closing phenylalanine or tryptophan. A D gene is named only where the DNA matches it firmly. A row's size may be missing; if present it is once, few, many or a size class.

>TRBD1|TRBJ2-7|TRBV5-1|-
TGCGCCAGCAGCTACGGGACAGGGGGCGTTTACGAGCAGTACTTC
CASSYGTGGVYEQYF
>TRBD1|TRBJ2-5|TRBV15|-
TGTGCCACCAGCACTAGACAGGGGGCGATAACCCAGTACTTC
CATSTRQGAITQYF
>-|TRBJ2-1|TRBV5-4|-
TGTGCCAGCAGCCGGCAGTGGGGGCGGAGATACAATGAGCAGTTCTTC
CASSRQWGRRYNEQFF
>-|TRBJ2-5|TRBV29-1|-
TGCAGCGTTGAGTCAGACCTTGAGACCCAGTACTTC
CSVESDLETQYF
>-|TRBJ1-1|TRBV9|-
TGTGCCAGCAGCGTATCGTGGGGTGGAGTTGAAGCTTTCTTT
CASSVSWGGVEAFF
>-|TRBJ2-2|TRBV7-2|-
TGTGCCAGCAGCTTAGCGGGAGTCGGCGGGGAGCTGTTTTTT
CASSLAGVGGELFF
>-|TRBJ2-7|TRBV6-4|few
TGTGCCAGCAGTGTATCCTTGACCGACTACTACGAGCAGTACTTC
CASSVSLTDYYEQYF
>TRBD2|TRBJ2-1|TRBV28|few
TGTGCCAGCAGTTTATGGACGGCCCAGGCGGGAGTAAATGAGCAGTTCTTC
CASSLWTAQAGVNEQFF
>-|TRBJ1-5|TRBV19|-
TGTGCCAGTAGTATAGTGGGGGGCGGGAGCAATCAGCCCCAGCATTTT
CASSIVGGGSNQPQHF
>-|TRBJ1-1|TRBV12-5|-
TGTGCTAGTGGTTTGGAGAGGGGGGCCTCAGTTGAAGCTTTCTTT
CASGLERGASVEAFF
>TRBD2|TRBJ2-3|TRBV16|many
TGTGCCAGCAGCCGCCTAGCGGGACACACAGATACGCAGTATTTT
CASSRLAGHTDTQYF
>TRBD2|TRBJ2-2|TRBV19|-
TGTGCCCAAAAATCCCCACTAGCGGGGAACACCGGGGAGCTGTTTTTT
CAQKSPLAGNTGELFF
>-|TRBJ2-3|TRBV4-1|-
TGCGCCAGCAGCCACCTAGGGCGGCTCACAGATACGCAGTATTTT
CASSHLGRLTDTQYF
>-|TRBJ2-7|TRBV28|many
TGTGCCAGCAGTTTGCGGGATTACTACGAGCAGTACTTC
CASSLRDYYEQYF
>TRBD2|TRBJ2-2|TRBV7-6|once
TGTGCCAGCAGCTTCCTAGCGGGAACCGGGGAGCTGTTTTTT
CASSFLAGTGELFF
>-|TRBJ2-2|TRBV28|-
TGTGCCAGCATCCGGCCAGCGAACACCGGGGAGCTGTTTTTT
CASIRPANTGELFF
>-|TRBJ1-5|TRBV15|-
TGTGCCACGGGGGGCAGGGGTGGCGGTCAGCCCCAGCATTTT
CATGGRGGGQPQHF
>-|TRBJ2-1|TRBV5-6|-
TGTGCCAGCAGCTCCCACAATGAGCAGTTCTTC
CASSSHNEQFF
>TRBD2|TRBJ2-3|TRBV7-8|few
TGTGCCAGCAGCTTACCTAGCGGGGGCACAGATACGCAGTATTTT
CASSLPSGGTDTQYF